This passage covers 27 T cell receptor beta chains from one sample sequenced in a study of cytomegalovirus exposure and HLA in healthy donors. PCR amplification relied on 60 Vbeta primers (plus 13 Jbeta primers). TCRdb's table, derived via immunoSEQ multiplex PCR, lists solely in-frame clones and lacks some. The sample records 90,000 to 120,000 clones, around 79% being singletons. Sequencing was performed on PBMCs. The receptor source for this set is a woman aged 40-49 years in good health and CMV-seronegative.

This chain links TRBV29-1 with TRBJ1-1; 9 bases match TRBD1. The CDR3 consists of 14 residues. The germline V gene has CDR1 SQVTM and CDR2 ANQGSEA. With 3 bases clipped from V and 0 bases from J, the junction kept 2 bases outside the gene matches. DNA for the CDR3: TGCAGCGTTGAGGACAGGGGCATGAACACTGAAGCTTTCTTT. As protein: CSVEDRGMNTEAFF.

This rearrangement joins TRBV29-1 to TRBJ2-3; 9 bases are shared with TRBD1. With V trimmed by 7 bases and J by 3 bases, 8 bases remained unmatched. This CDR3 contains 14 residues. Germline assignment: CDR1 SQVTM and CDR2 ANQGSEA. Written as DNA, the CDR3 is TGCAGCGGACATGGACAGGGGTGGACAGATACGCAGTATTTT. Encoded protein: CSGHGQGWTDTQYF.

The chain recombines TRBV19 with TRBJ1-5; D may be TRBD1 (6 bases). With 7 bases removed from V and 6 bases from J, the gap between germline ends came to 13 bases. The CDR3 consists of 13 residues. The germline CDR1 and CDR2 sequences are LNHDA and SQIVND (reference sequence). The CDR3 sequence: CASMRQGSQPQHF. CDR3 DNA: TGTGCCAGTATGAGGCAGGGGAGTCAGCCCCAGCATTTT.

The chain joins TRBV10-3 to TRBJ1-1; TRBD1 is a possible D gene (5 bases). Looked up from germline, CDR1 is ENHRY and CDR2 is SYGVKD. CDR3 length: 14 residues. Trimming left V 10 bases short and J 0 bases short, with 15 bases between. CDR3 protein: CASRAQTMNTEAFF. CDR3 nucleotides: TGTGCCAGCAGGGCCCAAACGATGAACACTGAAGCTTTCTTT.

The chain couples TRBV5-4 to TRBJ2-1; TRBD2 matches at 7 bases. The CDR3 loop spans 14 amino acids. Germline V gives CDR1 SGHNT, CDR2 YYREEE (reference sequence). After removal of 1 base from V and 9 bases from J, the junction contained 7 bases not matched to a gene. DNA of the CDR3: TGTGCCAGCAGCTTGAAGTCTCCGGGGGGTGAGCAGTTCTTC. Amino acid sequence: CASSLKSPGGEQFF.

The genes are TRBV30 and TRBJ2-3; a weak D match, TRBD1 (6 bases). The CDR3 runs 16 residues. V gave up 3 bases and J gave up 4 bases, with 20 bases separating them. The germline V gene has CDR1 GTSNPN and CDR2 SVGIG (reference sequence). CDR3 protein: CAWSKDHREGSDTQYF. As DNA, the CDR3 is TGTGCCTGGAGCAAAGACCACAGGGAAGGATCAGATACGCAGTATTTT.

In regard to this clone: One junction end disagrees with the germline gene, perhaps due to a read error. The chain recombines TRBV30 with TRBJ1-1, with D possibly being TRBD1 (6 bases). Germline CDR1 is GTSNPN and CDR2 is SVGIG (reference sequence). There are 13 residues in the CDR3. In DNA form, the CDR3 reads TGTGCCTGGAGTGTAACAGGGAACGCTGAAGCTTTCTTT. Translation: CAWSVTGNAEAFF.

This rearrangement joins TRBV19 to TRBJ1-4, with D maybe TRBD1 (5 bases). Germline assignment: CDR1 LNHDA and CDR2 SQIVND (reference sequence). The CDR3 loop spans 15 amino acids. Trimming cost V 4 bases and J 8 bases, with 17 bases left between them. CDR3: CASSNQGEQGEKLFF. The DNA of the CDR3 is TGTGCCAGTAGTAACCAGGGCGAACAAGGCGAAAAACTGTTTTTT.

The chain recombines TRBV6-5 with TRBJ2-7; TRBD2 might be the D (6 bases). The CDR3 is made up of 13 amino acids. Germline V gene lookup returns CDR1 MNHEY and CDR2 SVGAGI. V was trimmed by 10 bases and J by 3 bases, leaving 16 bases between them. As DNA, the CDR3 is TGTGCCACCCGGGAGACAGCGCTCTACGAGCAGTACTTC. Translation gives CATRETALYEQYF.

J is TRBJ2-1 and V is TRBV5-4, with 10 bases matching TRBD2. The J segment lost 4 bases and the V segment lost 0 bases, leaving 7 bases of the junction unmatched. Germline V CDR1 and CDR2: SGHNT, YYREEE (reference sequence). This CDR3 contains 17 residues. DNA for the CDR3: TGTGCCAGCAGCTTGGATCCACTAGCGGGGACTTACAATGAGCAGTTCTTC. Its protein is CASSLDPLAGTYNEQFF.

This clone appeared a single time. The J gene is TRBJ2-1, the V gene TRBV4-2; D gene ambiguous. In germline, CDR1 is LGHNA, CDR2 YNFKEQ. Deletions cut 2 bases from V and 9 bases from J, with 8 bases between. The CDR3 spans 12 residues. This chain's CDR3 is CASSQPAGEQFF. The CDR3 nucleotides are TGTGCCAGCAGCCAACCTGCCGGTGAGCAGTTCTTC.

The chain employs TRBV2 and TRBJ2-7; D is ambiguous. This CDR3 is 14 amino acids long. V lost 6 bases, J lost 6 bases, and 18 bases lay in between. Germline V CDR1 and CDR2: SNHLY, FYNNEI. CDR3 amino acids: CASRPTVRVSEQYF. Written as DNA, the CDR3 is TGTGCCAGCAGGCCAACCGTACGGGTATCCGAGCAGTACTTC.

The genes are TRBV7-2 and TRBJ1-4; 8 nucleotides line up with TRBD1. Germline assignment: CDR1 SGHTA and CDR2 FQGNSA. The CDR3 extends over 15 amino acids. V shed 6 bases and J 10 bases; nucleotides not matched to a gene: 13. This chain's CDR3 is CASRGPGQGRRKLFF. CDR3 in DNA: TGTGCCAGCAGGGGACCCGGACAGGGACGACGAAAACTGTTTTTT.

The chain is built from TRBV19 and TRBJ2-3; 8 positions match TRBD1. This CDR3 has 15 amino acids. V shed 4 bases, J shed 0 bases, and the junction held 3 bases outside the gene matches. In germline, CDR1 is LNHDA, CDR2 SQIVND (reference sequence). CDR3 region: CASSNGQGSTDTQYF. In DNA, the CDR3 is TGTGCCAGTAGTAATGGACAGGGTAGCACAGATACGCAGTATTTT.

The chain employs TRBV5-1 and TRBJ1-1; 7 bases map to TRBD1. V was pared by 4 bases and J by 4 bases, with 7 bases of the junction left unmatched. From germline, CDR1 is SGHRS and CDR2 YFSETQ. The CDR3 is made up of 14 amino acids. The DNA of the CDR3 is TGCGCCAGCAGCACCTTACAGGGGAGCACTGAAGCTTTCTTT. Translation: CASSTLQGSTEAFF. The whole variable domain, remainder taken from reference TRBV5-1 and TRBJ1-1, is KAGVTQTPRYLIKTRGQQVTLSCSPISGHRSVSWYQQTPGQGLQFLFEYFSETQRNKGNFPGRFSGRQFSNSRSEMNVSTLELGDSALYLCASSTLQGSTEAFFGQGTRLTVV.

Of note for this clone: A read error may produce the germline difference seen at one junction end. The genes are TRBV7-9 and TRBJ2-1; a possible D gene is TRBD1 (6 bases). CDR1 is SEHNR, CDR2 FQNEAQ, per germline (reference sequence). The length of the CDR3 is 14 residues. The CDR3 DNA reads TGTTCCAGCAGCTCCCGGGACACCCACAATGAGCAGTTCTTC. Amino acid sequence: CSSSSRDTHNEQFF.

Comments on this clone: One end of the junction is discordant with germline, which a read error may explain. V gene TRBV7-9 combines with J gene TRBJ2-2, with D possibly being TRBD2 (5 bases). The CDR3 contains 13 residues. The germline gives CDR1 SEHNR, CDR2 FQNEAQ (reference sequence). CDR3 coding DNA: TGTTCCAGCAGCTTAGCAGTAGCCGGGAAGCTGTTTTTT. This gives the protein CSSSLAVAGKLFF.

V gene TRBV5-4 combines with J gene TRBJ1-4; D is possibly TRBD1 (5 bases). Germline V lookup: CDR1 SGHNT, CDR2 YYREEE (reference sequence). The CDR3 sequence is 15 residues long. V was clipped by 5 bases and J by 2 bases, with 13 bases between them. CDR3 nucleotide sequence: TGTGCCAGCAGTACCTATGGGGCGACTAATGAAAAACTGTTTTTT. This gives the protein CASSTYGATNEKLFF.

The V and J genes are TRBV5-1 and TRBJ2-1; 16 bases map to TRBD2. CDR1 and CDR2 (germline): SGHRS, YFSETQ. The CDR3 runs to 18 residues. The V and J ends lost 3 bases and 7 bases, in that order; junction bases with no gene match: 10. The chain's CDR3 is CASSYRGTSGGAMNEQFF. The CDR3 DNA reads TGCGCCAGCAGCTACCGCGGGACTAGCGGGGGGGCCATGAATGAGCAGTTCTTC.

This clone showed up just once. The V call is TRBV19, the J call TRBJ2-7; TRBD1 matches 9 bases. Germline CDR1 LNHDA, CDR2 SQIVND (reference sequence). With V trimmed by 2 bases and J by 6 bases, 2 bases remained unmatched. This CDR3 comprises 13 residues. The CDR3 is CASSITGGGEQYF. The CDR3 nucleotides are TGTGCCAGTAGTATAACAGGGGGCGGCGAGCAGTACTTC.

The V gene is TRBV10-2, the J gene TRBJ1-1; no definite D call. In germline, CDR1 is WSHSY, CDR2 SAAADI. Between the trimmed V and J ends, which lost 4 bases and 1 base, there was a span of 10 bases. The CDR3 extends over 14 amino acids. CDR3 amino acids: CASSAEGANTEAFF. The CDR3 nucleotides read TGCGCCAGCAGTGCTGAGGGAGCGAACACTGAAGCTTTCTTT.

V and J are TRBV4-3 and TRBJ1-2; TRBD1 agrees at 7 bases. CDR1 and CDR2 from the germline V gene are LGHNA and YSLEER. The CDR3 spans 15 residues. V gave up 0 bases and J gave up 4 bases; unmatched junction bases: 5. DNA of the CDR3: TGCGCCAGCAGCCAAGAGAGGGACAGAGTCTATGGCTACACCTTC. This codes for CASSQERDRVYGYTF.

The chain combines TRBV19 with TRBJ2-3; D might be TRBD2 (5 bases). The CDR3 sequence is 13 residues long. Per germline, CDR1 LNHDA and CDR2 SQIVND (reference sequence). V lost 6 bases, J lost 3 bases, and 10 bases lay in between. The CDR3 reads CASRAPGTDTQYF. As DNA, the CDR3 is TGTGCCAGTAGGGCCCCGGGGACAGATACGCAGTATTTT.

J is TRBJ2-3 and V is TRBV9; D ambiguous. CDR1 is SGDLS and CDR2 is YYNGEE in the germline V gene. The germline V and J ends were trimmed by 1 base and 5 bases, with 14 bases remaining between them. The CDR3 extends over 15 amino acids. CDR3 sequence reads: CASSVRPGLGDTQYF. CDR3 bases: TGTGCCAGCAGCGTACGGCCCGGCCTAGGAGATACGCAGTATTTT. The whole variable domain, filled in from reference TRBV9 and TRBJ2-3, reads DSGVTQTPKHLITATGQRVTLRCSPRSGDLSVYWYQQSLDQGLQFLIQYYNGEERAKGNILERFSAQQFPDLHSELNLSSLELGDSALYFCASSVRPGLGDTQYFGPGTRLTVL.

The J gene is TRBJ1-4, the V gene TRBV18; 7 bases are shared with TRBD1. This CDR3 has 16 amino acids. In germline, CDR1 is KGHSH, CDR2 LQKENI. V trimming: 3 bases; J trimming: 4 bases; junction bases outside the gene matches: 8. CDR3 loop: CASSPRQGEGNEKLFF. The CDR3 nucleotides read TGTGCCAGCTCACCCCGACAGGGCGAAGGTAATGAAAAACTGTTTTTT.

The chain employs TRBV5-8 and TRBJ1-2, with a weak D call TRBD1 (5 bases). CDR1 is SGHTS and CDR2 is YDEGEE in the germline V gene. With 3 bases removed from V and 3 bases from J, the gap between germline ends came to 12 bases. This CDR3 region has 14 residues. The CDR3 here is CASSSPGGDYGYTF. CDR3 DNA: TGTGCCAGCAGCTCCCCCGGGGGGGACTATGGCTACACCTTC.

The chain has TRBV4-2 and TRBJ2-1; D gene uncertain. From germline, CDR1 is LGHNA and CDR2 YNFKEQ. V lost 1 base, J lost 4 bases, and 11 bases lay in between. The CDR3 runs 15 residues. The CDR3 spells CASSQVTTSYNEQFF. CDR3 DNA sequence: TGTGCCAGCAGCCAAGTGACGACTTCTTACAATGAGCAGTTCTTC.